One and the same sample provided the 20 T cell receptor beta chains below, sequenced in a study of Graves' ophthalmopathy and Graves' hyperthyroidism. Amplified material comprised TCR beta CDR3 regions derived from RNA transcripts. HTBI primers primed a first-round RT-PCR, and a second-round multiplex PCR followed. TCRdb reprocessed the multiplex PCR reads via MiXCR and lists one record per CDR3 protein. The sample holds 200,000 to 250,000 distinct CDR3 sequences; 25% to 30% are singletons and the top ten take approximately 8.2%. The specimen was peripheral blood. These receptors all come from a man aged 50 to 59 with Graves' ophthalmopathy.

The table lists this clonotype with many counts. The V gene is TRBV24-1, the J gene TRBJ2-2; D gene ambiguous. Germline assignment: CDR1 KGHDR and CDR2 SFDVKD. There are 15 residues in the CDR3. Trimming took off 3 bases at V and 3 bases at J, with 10 bases between the two ends. Here the CDR3 reads CATSDSRAYTGELFF. The CDR3 DNA reads as TGTGCCACCAGTGATAGTCGGGCCTACACCGGGGAGCTGTTTTTT.

The rearrangement uses TRBV7-2 and TRBJ2-5; D gene unclear. Between the trimmed V and J ends, which lost 7 bases and 4 bases, there was a span of 22 bases. This CDR3 is 16 amino acids long. Germline-derived CDR1 and CDR2 are SGHTA and FQGNSA. The CDR3 loop reads CASTQPRAAILETQYF. The CDR3 DNA follows: TGTGCCAGCACCCAACCTAGGGCGGCAATCTTAGAGACCCAGTACTTC.

The rearrangement uses TRBV7-2 and TRBJ2-7; TRBD1 or TRBD2 may be the D gene (5 bases each). The ends were cut back, 4 bases at V and 3 bases at J, with 13 bases in the middle. Germline loops: CDR1 SGHTA, CDR2 FQGNSA. This CDR3 has 14 residues. The CDR3 bases are TGTGCCAGCAGCTCCTCCGGGACGGACTACGAGCAGTACTTC. Translating it yields CASSSSGTDYEQYF.

Many counts were recorded for this clonotype. The genes are TRBV7-2 and TRBJ1-3, with unresolved D. The CDR3 contains 15 residues. Trimming took off 3 bases at V and 0 bases at J, with 9 bases between the two ends. Germline values: CDR1 SGHTA, CDR2 FQGNSA. The DNA for the CDR3 is TGTGCCAGCAGCTTCAGCGGCCTCTCTGGAAACACCATATATTTT. Amino acid sequence: CASSFSGLSGNTIYF. Looking up the rest from reference TRBV7-2 and TRBJ1-3 gives the full variable domain: GAGVSQSPSNKVTEKGKDVELRCDPISGHTALYWYRQSLGQGLEFLIYFQGNSAPDKSGLPSDRFSAERTGGSVSTLTIQRTQQEDSAVYLCASSFSGLSGNTIYFGEGSWLTVV.

This clonotype was detected ten times or more. The rearrangement uses TRBV19 and TRBJ2-2, with D tentatively TRBD1 (5 bases). The germline CDR1 and CDR2 sequences are LNHDA and SQIVND (reference sequence). Trimming took 0 bases from V and 5 from J, leaving 13 bases between them. CDR3 length equals 16 residues. CDR3 region: CASSIEGLVRTGELFF. The CDR3 region has the DNA TGTGCCAGTAGTATAGAGGGGCTAGTGAGGACCGGGGAGCTGTTTTTT.

This clonotype has at least ten counts. CDR3 in DNA: TGTGCCAGCAGTTTGAGGCTAGCCAAAAACATTCAGTACTTC. It yields the protein CASSLRLAKNIQYF. The chain combines TRBV12-3 or TRBV12-4 with TRBJ2-4, with D unclear. V was clipped by 3 bases and J by 0 bases, with 6 bases between them. The CDR3 runs to 14 residues.

This clonotype occurred many times. The rearrangement links TRBV6-2 or TRBV6-3 to TRBJ1-1; D call uncertain. The germline V gene has CDR1 MNHEY and CDR2 SVGEGT. The V end lost 0 bases, the J end lost 1 base, and 6 bases lay between the germline ends. The length of the CDR3 is 14 residues. For the CDR3, the DNA is TGTGCCAGCAGTTACTCGTGGGGGAACACTGAAGCTTTCTTT. Protein sequence: CASSYSWGNTEAFF.

This clonotype was seen repeatedly, ten times or more. The V call is TRBV7-8, the J call TRBJ2-5, with 7 bases lining up with TRBD2. There are 14 residues in the CDR3. The trim removed 3 bases at V and 2 bases at J, leaving 3 bases unmatched. Germline V gives CDR1 SGHVS, CDR2 FQNEAQ. The CDR3 protein is CASSFLAEQETQYF. The CDR3 DNA follows: TGTGCCAGCAGCTTCCTAGCGGAACAAGAGACCCAGTACTTC. Together with reference TRBV7-8 and TRBJ2-5, the CDR3 gives the full variable domain: GAGVSQSPRYKVAKRGQDVALRCDPISGHVSLFWYQQALGQGPEFLTYFQNEAQLDKSGLPSDRFFAERPEGSVSTLKIQRTQQEDSAVYLCASSFLAEQETQYFGPGTRLLVL.

This clonotype was counted many times. This chain joins TRBV19 and TRBJ2-5; D gene uncertain. The CDR3 covers 12 residues. CDR1 LNHDA and CDR2 SQIVND come from the germline V gene (reference sequence). The ends were cut back, 8 bases at V and 1 base at J, with 8 bases in the middle. CDR3: CASGGVQETQYF. The DNA of the CDR3 is TGTGCCAGTGGTGGTGTCCAAGAGACCCAGTACTTC.

This clonotype occurred many times. This chain joins TRBV6-5 and TRBJ2-7; 7 nucleotides align to TRBD1. The germline V gene encodes CDR1 MNHEY and CDR2 SVGAGI. The CDR3 is made up of 15 amino acids. The V segment lost 5 bases and the J segment 5 bases; nucleotides outside the gene matches: 12. CDR3 sequence: CASSPKSGGIHEQYF. The CDR3 DNA is TGTGCCAGCAGTCCTAAATCAGGGGGTATCCACGAGCAGTACTTC.

This clonotype was found many times. J is TRBJ2-5 and V is TRBV7-8; D is perhaps TRBD2 (7 bases). CDR3 length: 14 amino acids. CDR1 SGHVS and CDR2 FQNEAQ come from the germline V gene. Trimming pared 3 bases from V and 5 bases from J, leaving 13 bases between. The DNA of the CDR3 is TGTGCCAGCAGCTTCCGGGGGGCGCGGGAGACCCAGTACTTC. Protein: CASSFRGARETQYF.

In its sample, this clonotype was seen many times. This chain uses TRBV10-2 with TRBJ1-1; D remains unclear. This CDR3 comprises 12 residues. With 4 bases removed from V and 3 bases from J, the gap between germline ends came to 6 bases. The V gene's germline CDR1 is WSHSY and CDR2 SAAADI. The CDR3 region has the DNA TGCGCCAGCAGTGCCGGGGACACTGAAGCTTTCTTT. It yields the protein CASSAGDTEAFF.

The sample holds many counts of this clonotype. The rearrangement joins TRBV12-3 or TRBV12-4 to TRBJ1-5; weak D call: TRBD1 (5 bases). Trimming stripped 4 bases from V and 10 bases from J, with 14 bases between. This CDR3 has 13 amino acids. DNA for the CDR3: TGTGCCAGCAGTTCACGGGACTTTCCACCCCAGCATTTT. Translated: CASSSRDFPPQHF.

This clonotype appeared many times. The rearrangement uses TRBV28 and TRBJ1-1; 8 bases agree with TRBD1. Trimming took 8 bases from V and 6 from J; bases not matched to a gene: 17. The CDR3 loop spans 16 amino acids. CDR1 is MDHEN and CDR2 is SYDVKM in the germline V gene. CDR3 bases: TGTGCCAGCGTGACCGGGGCCGGACAGGGTCTCTCTGAAGCTTTCTTT. It specifies CASVTGAGQGLSEAFF.

The chain links TRBV19 to TRBJ1-1, with a weak D call TRBD1 (5 bases). The CDR3 has 15 amino acids. CDR1 is LNHDA, CDR2 SQIVND, per germline (reference sequence). The V and J ends lost 5 bases and 3 bases respectively, with 16 bases between them. The chain's CDR3 is CASSPPGRVDTEAFF. DNA of the CDR3: TGTGCCAGTAGTCCTCCAGGGAGGGTTGACACTGAAGCTTTCTTT.

This clonotype was observed at least ten times. The chain has TRBV25-1 and TRBJ1-5; tentatively, D is TRBD1 (6 bases). The CDR3 sequence is 14 residues long. The germline gives CDR1 MGHDK, CDR2 SYGVNS. Trimming took 8 bases from V and 3 from J, leaving 14 bases between them. This CDR3 reads CASRETGFNQPQHF. The CDR3 DNA reads TGTGCCAGCCGAGAGACAGGATTCAATCAGCCCCAGCATTTT.

This clonotype was counted ten times or more. The chain combines TRBV20-1 with TRBJ2-7; D may be TRBD2 (6 bases). V lost 5 bases and J lost 4, with 15 bases in between. The CDR3 length is 13 residues. Germline values: CDR1 DFQATT, CDR2 SNEGSKA (reference sequence). The CDR3 sequence is CSASRTTHYEQYF. Written as DNA, the CDR3 is TGCAGTGCTTCTCGGACTACTCATTACGAGCAGTACTTC.

This clonotype was counted many times. The chain combines TRBV6-5 with TRBJ1-5; D is ambiguous. Deletions cut 2 bases from V and 4 bases from J, with 6 bases between. CDR1 MNHEY and CDR2 SVGAGI come from the germline V gene. This CDR3 contains 13 residues. The CDR3 DNA is TGTGCCAGCAGTTACGACGGGAATCAGCCCCAGCATTTT. This encodes CASSYDGNQPQHF.

The rearrangement uses TRBV30 and TRBJ1-1, with D hard to call. The CDR3 is made up of 11 amino acids. CDR1 is GTSNPN, CDR2 SVGIG, per germline (reference sequence). Trimming removed 4 bases at V and 8 bases at J, with 11 bases between. CDR3 protein: CAWIGPTEAFF. For the CDR3, the DNA is TGTGCCTGGATAGGGCCGACCGAAGCTTTCTTT. Combining the CDR3 with reference TRBV30 and TRBJ1-1 gives the whole variable domain SQTIHQWPATLVQPVGSPLSLECTVEGTSNPNLYWYRQAAGRGLQLLFYSVGIGQISSEVPQNLSASRPQDRQFILSSKKLLLSDSGFYLCAWIGPTEAFFGQGTRLTVV.

This clonotype was seen at least ten times. The chain combines TRBV3-1 with TRBJ2-5, with a tentative D call TRBD2 (6 bases). Trimming removed 4 bases from V and 2 bases from J, with 20 bases in between. This CDR3 is built from 17 residues. The germline gives CDR1 LGHDT, CDR2 YNNKEL (reference sequence). CDR3 sequence (DNA): TGTGCCAGCAGCCCCCGGGCGGGGAAGGGATGGCAAGAGACCCAGTACTTC. As protein: CASSPRAGKGWQETQYF.